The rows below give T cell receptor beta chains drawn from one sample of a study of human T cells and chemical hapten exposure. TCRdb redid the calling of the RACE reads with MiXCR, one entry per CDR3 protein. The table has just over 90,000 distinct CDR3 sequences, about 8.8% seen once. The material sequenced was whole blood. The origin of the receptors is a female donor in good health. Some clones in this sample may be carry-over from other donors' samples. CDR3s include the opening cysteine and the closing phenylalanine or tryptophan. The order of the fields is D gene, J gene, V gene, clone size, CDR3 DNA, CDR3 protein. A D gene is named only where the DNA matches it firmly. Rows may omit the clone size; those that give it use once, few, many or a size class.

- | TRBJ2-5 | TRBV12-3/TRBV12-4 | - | TGTGCCAGCAGTTATTCAGCGGAGACCCAGTACTTC | CASSYSAETQYF
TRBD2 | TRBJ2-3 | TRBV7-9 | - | TGTGCCAGCAGCCAGCCCTGGACTAGCACAAGCACAGATACGCAGTATTTT | CASSQPWTSTSTDTQYF
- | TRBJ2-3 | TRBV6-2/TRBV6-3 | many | TGTGCCAGCAGTTACTCGATTTCGGACAGCACCCCGACAGATACGCAGTATTTT | CASSYSISDSTPTDTQYF
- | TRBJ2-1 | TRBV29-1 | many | TGCAGCGTTGAACGCTATTACAATGAGCAGTTCTTC | CSVERYYNEQFF
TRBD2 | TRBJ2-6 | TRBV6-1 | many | TGTGCCAGTAGTGAAGCGGGGGGGGGTTTCTCTGGGGCCAACGTCCTGACTTTC | CASSEAGGGFSGANVLTF
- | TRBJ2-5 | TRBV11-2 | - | TGTGCCAGCAGCTCCCGCGGCGTTATCCAAGAGACCCAGTACTTC | CASSSRGVIQETQYF
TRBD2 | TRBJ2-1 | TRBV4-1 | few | TGCGCCAGCAGCCAAGTAGCGGGGCCCTACAATGAGCAGTTCTTC | CASSQVAGPYNEQFF
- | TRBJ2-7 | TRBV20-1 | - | TGCAGTGCGATCCTGCCGGGACAACCAACCTACGAGCAGTACTTC | CSAILPGQPTYEQYF
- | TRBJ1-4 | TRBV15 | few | TGTGCCACCAGCAGAGATACACAGGTTGTAGGTGAAAAACTGTTTTTT | CATSRDTQVVGEKLFF
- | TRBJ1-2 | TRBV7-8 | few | TGTGCCAGCAGCCACTCTAACTATGGCTACACCTTC | CASSHSNYGYTF
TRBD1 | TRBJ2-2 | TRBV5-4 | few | TGTGCCAGCAGCTTGGGACAGGGAAACGACGGGGAGCTGTTTTTT | CASSLGQGNDGELFF
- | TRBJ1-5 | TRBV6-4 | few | TGTGCCAGCAGTGACTATAGCAATCAGCCCCAGCATTTT | CASSDYSNQPQHF
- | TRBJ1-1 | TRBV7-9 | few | TGTGCCAGCAGCTTAATAGGGCTGAACACTGAAGCTTTCTTT | CASSLIGLNTEAFF
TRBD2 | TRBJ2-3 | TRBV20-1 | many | TGCAGTGCTCATCCTAGCGGGAGCCCAGATACGCAGTATTTT | CSAHPSGSPDTQYF
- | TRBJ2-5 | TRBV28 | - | TGTGCCAGCAGTGACGGGACAAAAGGAGGAGAGACCCAGTACTTC | CASSDGTKGGETQYF
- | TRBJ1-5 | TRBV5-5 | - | TGTGCCAGCAGCCGGGGACCGTTTAGCAATCAGCCCCAGCATTTT | CASSRGPFSNQPQHF
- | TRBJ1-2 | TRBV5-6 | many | TGTGCCAGCATGAGATCGGTGGATGGCTACACCTTC | CASMRSVDGYTF
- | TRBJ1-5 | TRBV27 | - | TGTACCAGCAGTTACAGGGTTAATCAGCCCCAGCATTTT | CTSSYRVNQPQHF
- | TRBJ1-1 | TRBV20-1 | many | TGCAGTGCAAAGGGAGGGGACACTGAAGCTTTCTTT | CSAKGGDTEAFF
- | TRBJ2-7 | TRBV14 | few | TGTGCCAGCAGCCAAGAGCTTTTCGGACAAAAGCAGTACTTC | CASSQELFGQKQYF
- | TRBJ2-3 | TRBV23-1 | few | TGCGCCAGCATTGCGTACATACTTTGCACAGATACGCAGTATTTT | CASIAYILCTDTQYF
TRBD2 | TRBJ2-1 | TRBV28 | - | TGTGCCAGCCGGAAAATAGCGGGAGGGGGAGAGCAGTTCTTC | CASRKIAGGGEQFF
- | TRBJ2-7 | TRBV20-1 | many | TGCAGTGCTAGAGATCTCGGTTACGCAGGGCTATCCTACGAGCAGTACTTC | CSARDLGYAGLSYEQYF
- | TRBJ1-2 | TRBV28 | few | TGTGCCAGCAGTTTAGGGGGCGTATACTATGGCTACACCTTC | CASSLGGVYYGYTF
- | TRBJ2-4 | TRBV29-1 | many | TGCAGCGACCAAGACAGACCTAGGACTGAAAACATTCAGTACTTC | CSDQDRPRTENIQYF
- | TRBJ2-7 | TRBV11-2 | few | TGTGCCAGCAGCTTAGTAGGGCCAGTCTACGAGCAGTACTTC | CASSLVGPVYEQYF
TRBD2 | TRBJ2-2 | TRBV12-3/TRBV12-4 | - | TGTGCCAGCTTTCCGGCTAGCGGGAGAGGCCGGGTCGGGGAGCTGTTTTTT | CASFPASGRGRVGELFF
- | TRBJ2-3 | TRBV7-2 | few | TGTGCCAGCAGCCCGATGCCTAGCGCGGATACGCAGTATTTT | CASSPMPSADTQYF
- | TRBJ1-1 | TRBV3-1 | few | TGTGCCAGCAGCCAAGGCATACAGGGTTCGCGCACTGAAGCTTTCTTT | CASSQGIQGSRTEAFF
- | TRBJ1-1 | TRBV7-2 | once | TGTGCCAGCAGCCCGAGGCCAGGAACGAACACTGAAGCTTTCTTT | CASSPRPGTNTEAFF
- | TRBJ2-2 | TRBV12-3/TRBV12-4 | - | TGTGCCAGCAGTGTTCAACGGGAAACCAACACCGGGGAGCTGTTTTTT | CASSVQRETNTGELFF
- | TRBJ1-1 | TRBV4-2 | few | TGTGCCAGCAGCCAAGTAGAAACGGCAGAGCCTGAAGCTTTCTTT | CASSQVETAEPEAFF
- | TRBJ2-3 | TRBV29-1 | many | TGCAGCGCCCTGGGGAGGGGGCCCACAGATACGCAGTATTTT | CSALGRGPTDTQYF